What follows are 7 T cell receptor beta chains derived from one specimen sequenced in a study of blood T cell repertoires in COVID-19. Measured with immunoSEQ multiplex PCR; TCRdb has only the in-frame clones, and not every one. The table has tens of thousands of clones, roughly 90% seen once. Sequenced sample: peripheral blood. The receptors stem from a human donor with acute or convalescent COVID-19. The donor label of this sample is uncertain.

V gene TRBV7-8 combines with J gene TRBJ1-5; D call uncertain. Germline loops: CDR1 SGHVS, CDR2 FQNEAQ. V was cut by 1 base and J by 9 bases, with 16 bases left in between. CDR3 length equals 15 residues. CDR3 sequence reads: CASSLGYERAPPQHF. CDR3 nucleotides: TGTGCCAGCAGCTTAGGGTACGAGCGGGCTCCGCCCCAGCATTTT.

The J gene is TRBJ2-7, the V gene TRBV5-1, with 7 bases matching TRBD1. The CDR3 runs to 15 residues. Germline-derived CDR1 and CDR2 are SGHRS and YFSETQ. The V segment lost 1 base and the J segment 4 bases; nucleotides outside the gene matches: 8. CDR3 loop: CASSLSRGQDYEQYF. CDR3 nucleotides: TGCGCCAGCAGCTTGTCGAGGGGGCAGGATTACGAGCAGTACTTC.

CDR3 region: CSVLPQGSGVAFF. The CDR3 DNA is TGCAGCGTCCTCCCACAGGGGTCCGGGGTAGCTTTCTTT. The chain joins TRBV29-1 to TRBJ1-1, with 7 bases that match TRBD1. CDR3 length: 13 residues. Germline CDR1 SQVTM, CDR2 ANQGSEA. Trimming at V came to 6 bases and at J to 10 bases, leaving 14 bases not matched to a gene.

The chain uses TRBV6-1 and TRBJ1-6; 7 nucleotides agree with TRBD1. The V gene end was trimmed by 1 base and the J gene end by 9 bases; junction bases not matched to a gene: 6. Germline V CDR1 and CDR2: MNHNS, SASEGT. The length of the CDR3 is 15 residues. CDR3: CASSEEGTVGSPLHF. CDR3 nucleotide sequence: TGTGCCAGCAGTGAAGAAGGGACAGTAGGTTCACCCCTCCACTTT.

This rearrangement joins TRBV7-8 to TRBJ1-6, with 10 positions matching TRBD1. Germline lookup yields CDR1 SGHVS and CDR2 FQNEAQ. Unmatched junction bases numbered 4, after V lost 2 bases and J lost 9 bases. This CDR3 contains 15 residues. The CDR3 region has the DNA TGTGCCAGCAGCTTACTGACAGGGGGCGGTTCACCCCTCCACTTT. Amino acids: CASSLLTGGGSPLHF.

Only a few counts were recorded for this clone. The chain combines TRBV19 with TRBJ1-2, with 7 bases identical to TRBD1. The CDR3 runs 13 residues. The junction had 6 bases not matched to a gene; V was cut back by 7 bases and J by 4 bases. Germline V lookup: CDR1 LNHDA, CDR2 SQIVND (reference sequence). The CDR3, as DNA: TGTGCCAGTAACCAGGGGGTGAGCTATGGCTACACCTTC. Amino acid sequence: CASNQGVSYGYTF.

The CDR3 DNA reads as TGTGCCAGCAGCTTATACTCGGGGGGCGTGGCAGATACGCAGTATTTT. This codes for CASSLYSGGVADTQYF. The gene calls are TRBV5-6 and TRBJ2-3, with D maybe TRBD2 (7 bases). The germline V gene has CDR1 SGHDT and CDR2 YYEEEE. Trimming cost V 2 bases and J 4 bases, with 17 bases left between them. CDR3 size: 16 residues.